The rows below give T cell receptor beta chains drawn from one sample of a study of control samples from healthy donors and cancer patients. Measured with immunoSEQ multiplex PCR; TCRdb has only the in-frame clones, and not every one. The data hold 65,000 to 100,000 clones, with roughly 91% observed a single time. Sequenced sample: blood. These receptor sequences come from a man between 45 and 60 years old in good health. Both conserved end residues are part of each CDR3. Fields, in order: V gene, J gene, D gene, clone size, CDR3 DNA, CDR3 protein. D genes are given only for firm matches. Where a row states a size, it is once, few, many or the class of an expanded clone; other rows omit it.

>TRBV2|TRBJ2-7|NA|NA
TGTGCCAGCAGGGGGGGATCGGGTTTCTACGAGCAGTACTTC
CASRGGSGFYEQYF
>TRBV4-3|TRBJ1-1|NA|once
TGCGCCAGCAGCCAAGTTCTAACTCAGGGATACACTGAAGCTTTCTTT
CASSQVLTQGYTEAFF
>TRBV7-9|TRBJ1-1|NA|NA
TGTGCCAGCAGCTTGGGGGCGAACACTGAAGCTTTCTTT
CASSLGANTEAFF
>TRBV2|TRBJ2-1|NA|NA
TGTGCCAGCACCATTGACTATCCCAATGAGCAGTTCTTC
CASTIDYPNEQFF
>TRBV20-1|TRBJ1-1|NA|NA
TGCAGTGCTAGTATCACAGGTCGCCCTGAAGCTTTCTTT
CSASITGRPEAFF
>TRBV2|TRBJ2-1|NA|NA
TGTGCCAGCGGCCAGGGGGGGGCCGCTGAGCAGTTCTTC
CASGQGGAAEQFF
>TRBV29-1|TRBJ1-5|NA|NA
TGCAGCGTTGCTCCAGCAAATCAGCCCCAGCATTTT
CSVAPANQPQHF
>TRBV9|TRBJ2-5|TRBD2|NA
TGTGCCAGCAGCGTAGGAGGGCGGGGGGCCGGCGAGACCCAGTACTTC
CASSVGGRGAGETQYF
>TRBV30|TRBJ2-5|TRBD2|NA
TGTGCCTGGAGTATAGGACTAGCGGGGGGAGAGACCCAGTACTTC
CAWSIGLAGGETQYF
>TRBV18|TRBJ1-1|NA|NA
TGTGCCAGCTCACCAAGACAGGAGAACACTGAAGCTTTCTTT
CASSPRQENTEAFF
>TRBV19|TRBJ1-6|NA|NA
TGTGCCAGTAGACAGCAAGATAATTCACCCCTCCACTTT
CASRQQDNSPLHF
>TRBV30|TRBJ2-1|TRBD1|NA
TGTGCCTGGAGTGTAGGACAGGGTATCTACAATGAGCAGTTCTTC
CAWSVGQGIYNEQFF
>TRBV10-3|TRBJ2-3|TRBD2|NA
TGTGCCATCAGTGAGGAGCGGGGGGGCTCAGATACGCAGTATTTT
CAISEERGGSDTQYF
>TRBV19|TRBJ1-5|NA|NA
TGTGCCAGTAGTATCCACGTGGGGACCGGGGGGCCCCAGCATTTT
CASSIHVGTGGPQHF
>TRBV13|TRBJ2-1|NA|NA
TGTGCCAGCAGTTTAAAATTTTTTAGCGGAAACTCCTACAATGAGCAGTTCTTC
CASSLKFFSGNSYNEQFF
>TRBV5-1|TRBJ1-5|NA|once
TGCGCCAGCAGCGAAGAGGGGTACCAGCCCCAGCATTTT
CASSEEGYQPQHF
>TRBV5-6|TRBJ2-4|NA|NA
TGTGCCAGCCGGGAACAAGCCAAAAACATTCAGTACTTC
CASREQAKNIQYF
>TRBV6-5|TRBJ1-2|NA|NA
TGTGCCAGCAGCCCCGGACAGAGCTATGGCTACACCTTC
CASSPGQSYGYTF
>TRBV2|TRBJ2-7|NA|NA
TGTGCCAGCAGTGAGAGTCGGCTAGCTCTCGAGCAGTACTTC
CASSESRLALEQYF
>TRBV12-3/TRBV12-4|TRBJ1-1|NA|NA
TGTGCCAGCAGTTTAACAGGCTCTGAAGCTTTCTTT
CASSLTGSEAFF
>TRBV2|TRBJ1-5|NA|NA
TGTGCCAGCGCGGCAGGCCAGAATCAGCCCCAGCATTTT
CASAAGQNQPQHF
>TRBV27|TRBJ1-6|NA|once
TGTGCCAGCACCGCGTCTAACGGAGGTTCACCCCTCCACTTT
CASTASNGGSPLHF
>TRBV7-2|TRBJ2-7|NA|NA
TGTGCCAGCAGCTTATCGGGGGGCCCCCACTACGAGCAGTACTTC
CASSLSGGPHYEQYF
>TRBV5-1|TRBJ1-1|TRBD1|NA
TGCGCCAGCAGCTCACAGGGGAGTGGGACTGAAGCTTTCTTT
CASSSQGSGTEAFF
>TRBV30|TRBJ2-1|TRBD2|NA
TGTGCCTGGAGCACCGGGACTAGCCGCAATGAGCAGTTCTTC
CAWSTGTSRNEQFF
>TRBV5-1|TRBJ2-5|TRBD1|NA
TGCGCCAGCAGCTTGGCCGGACAGGGGAAGGAGACCCAGTACTTC
CASSLAGQGKETQYF
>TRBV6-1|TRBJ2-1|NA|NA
TGTGCCAGCAGTGAAATTAGGGTTTCCTACAATGAGCAGTTCTTC
CASSEIRVSYNEQFF
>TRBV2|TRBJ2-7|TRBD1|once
TGTGCCAGCAGTTGGGACAGGGGACACGAGCAGTACTTC
CASSWDRGHEQYF
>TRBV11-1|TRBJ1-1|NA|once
TGTGCCAGCAGTTCGGAGGGGAACACTGAAGCTTTCTTT
CASSSEGNTEAFF
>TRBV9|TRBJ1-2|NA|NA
TGTGCCAGCAGCCAAAACCTTGTGGCGGGCTACACCTTC
CASSQNLVAGYTF
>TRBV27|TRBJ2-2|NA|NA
TGTGCCAGCAGTCCTCCAGGCCGGGAGCTGTTTTTT
CASSPPGRELFF
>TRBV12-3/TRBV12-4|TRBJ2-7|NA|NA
TGTGCCAGCAGTAAGGGGGGCTCCTACGAGCAGTACTTC
CASSKGGSYEQYF
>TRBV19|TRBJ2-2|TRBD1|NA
TGTGCCAGTAGTACCACAGGGGGCTCTCCCGGGGAGCTGTTTTTT
CASSTTGGSPGELFF
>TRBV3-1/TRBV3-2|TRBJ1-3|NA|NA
TGTGCCAGCAGCCTGTCCCACTTCTCTGGAAACACCATATATTTT
CASSLSHFSGNTIYF
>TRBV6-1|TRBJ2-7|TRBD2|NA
TGTGCCAGCAGTCAAGCGGGGCACTACGAGCAGTACTTC
CASSQAGHYEQYF
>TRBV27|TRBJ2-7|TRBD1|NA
TGTGCCAGCAGTTGGGGACAGGGCTACGAGCAGTACTTC
CASSWGQGYEQYF
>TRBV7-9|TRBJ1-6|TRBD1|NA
TGTGCCAGCAGCTCACAGGGGTGGGATTCACCCCTCCACTTT
CASSSQGWDSPLHF
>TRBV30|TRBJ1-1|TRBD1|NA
TGTGCCTCGGGACAGGGGGACACTGAAGCTTTCTTT
CASGQGDTEAFF
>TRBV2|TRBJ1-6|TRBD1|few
TGTGCCACCAACTCACAGGGGTTGGGTAATTCACCCCTCCACTTT
CATNSQGLGNSPLHF
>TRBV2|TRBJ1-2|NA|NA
TGTGCCAGCAGTGAAGCGCTTGTTGGGGGAGGTGGCTACACCTTC
CASSEALVGGGGYTF
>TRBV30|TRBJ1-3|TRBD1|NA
TGTGCCTGGAGTGTACAGGGGAGAAACACCATATATTTT
CAWSVQGRNTIYF
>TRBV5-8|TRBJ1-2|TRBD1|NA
TGTGCCAGCAGCTTCGGACAGGGTGTTGGGGGCTACACCTTC
CASSFGQGVGGYTF
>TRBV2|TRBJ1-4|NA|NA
TGTGCCAGCACAATACAGCGAAATGAAAAACTGTTTTTT
CASTIQRNEKLFF
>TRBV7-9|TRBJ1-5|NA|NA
TGTGCCAGCAGCTTAGGATCCGGGGGCATACTCAATCAGCCCCAGCATTTT
CASSLGSGGILNQPQHF